This T cell receptor (beta chain) was documented in a study of early T cells in non-severe SARS-CoV-2 infection. Study background: The study sequenced bulk RNA from unsorted whole blood, with chains unpaired.

Ten or more counts support this clonotype. Its antigen is unknown. Study findings and constraints: The VDJdb matching leaned toward anti-spike CD8 responses and overlooked private and CD4 specificities.

The germline gives CDR1 SGHTA, CDR2 FQGTGA. This CDR3 has 13 amino acids. V was trimmed by 5 bases and J by 6 bases, leaving 10 bases between them. TCRdb reanalysed the 5' RACE reads using MiXCR and keeps one entry per CDR3 protein. The table shows tens of thousands of distinct CDR3 sequences, with less than 6.5% occurring only once. The receptor was derived from an adult who was a healthcare worker with PCR-confirmed SARS-CoV-2 infection or an uninfected control (not recorded which). This rearrangement joins TRBV7-3 to TRBJ1-4, with D possibly matching TRBD1 (5 bases). Sequenced sample: whole blood. The CDR3 loop reads CASSPGRDEKLFF. CDR3 nucleotide sequence: TGTGCCAGCAGCCCGGGGCGAGATGAAAAACTGTTTTTT.